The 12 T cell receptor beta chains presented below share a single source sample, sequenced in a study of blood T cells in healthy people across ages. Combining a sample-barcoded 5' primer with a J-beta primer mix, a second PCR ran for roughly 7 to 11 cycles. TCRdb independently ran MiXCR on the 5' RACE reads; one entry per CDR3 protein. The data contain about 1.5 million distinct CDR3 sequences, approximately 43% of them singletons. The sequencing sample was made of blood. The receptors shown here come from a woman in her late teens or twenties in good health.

CDR3 coding DNA: TGCGCCAGCAGCCAAGTGGGTAGCGGGGGGGCCGCATACGAGCAGTACTTC. Translated: CASSQVGSGGAAYEQYF. This chain connects TRBV4-1 to TRBJ2-5; 11 bases are a match to TRBD2. The closer fit of TRBJ2-7 to the DNA end suggests the J call may be wrong. CDR1 is MGHRA and CDR2 is YSYEKL in the germline V gene. The CDR3 consists of 17 residues.

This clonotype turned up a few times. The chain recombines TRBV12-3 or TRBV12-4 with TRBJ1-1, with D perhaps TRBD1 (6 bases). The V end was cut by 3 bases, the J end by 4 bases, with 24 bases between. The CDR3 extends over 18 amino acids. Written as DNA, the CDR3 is TGTGCCAGCAGTTTTTTGTTTGGAAACAGGGTAATGAGCACTGAAGCTTTCTTT. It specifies CASSFLFGNRVMSTEAFF.

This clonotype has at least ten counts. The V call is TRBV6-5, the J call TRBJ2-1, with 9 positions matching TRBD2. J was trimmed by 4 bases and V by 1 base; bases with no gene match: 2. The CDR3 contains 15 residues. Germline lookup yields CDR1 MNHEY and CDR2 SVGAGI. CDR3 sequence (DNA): TGTGCCAGCAGTTACTTAGCGGGGGATTACAATGAGCAGTTCTTC. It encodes CASSYLAGDYNEQFF.

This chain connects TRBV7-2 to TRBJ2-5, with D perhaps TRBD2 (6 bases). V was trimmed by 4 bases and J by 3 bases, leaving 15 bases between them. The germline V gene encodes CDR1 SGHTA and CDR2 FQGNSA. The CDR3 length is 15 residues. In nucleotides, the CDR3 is TGTGCCAGCAGCTCCGACCGGGCGGGGAAAGAGACCCAGTACTTC. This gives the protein CASSSDRAGKETQYF.

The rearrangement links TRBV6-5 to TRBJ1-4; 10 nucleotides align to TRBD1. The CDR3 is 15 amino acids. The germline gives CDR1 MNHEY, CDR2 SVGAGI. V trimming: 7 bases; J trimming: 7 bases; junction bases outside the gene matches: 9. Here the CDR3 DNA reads TGTGCCAGCAAGCCAGACAGGGGGCAAGGTGAAAAACTGTTTTTT. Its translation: CASKPDRGQGEKLFF.

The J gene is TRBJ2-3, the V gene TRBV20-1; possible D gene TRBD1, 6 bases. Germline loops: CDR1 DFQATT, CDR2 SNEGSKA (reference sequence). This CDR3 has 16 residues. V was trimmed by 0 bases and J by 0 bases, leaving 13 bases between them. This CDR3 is CSARDGVGGSTDTQYF. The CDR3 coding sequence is TGCAGTGCTAGAGATGGTGTAGGGGGAAGCACAGATACGCAGTATTTT.

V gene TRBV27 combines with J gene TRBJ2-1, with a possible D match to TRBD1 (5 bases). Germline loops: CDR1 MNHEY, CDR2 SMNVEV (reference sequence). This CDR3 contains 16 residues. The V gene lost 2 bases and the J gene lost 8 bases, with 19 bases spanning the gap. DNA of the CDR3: TGTGCCAGCAGTTTAGGTGGTTGGGGCGCAGACTATGAGCAGTTCTTC. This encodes CASSLGGWGADYEQFF.

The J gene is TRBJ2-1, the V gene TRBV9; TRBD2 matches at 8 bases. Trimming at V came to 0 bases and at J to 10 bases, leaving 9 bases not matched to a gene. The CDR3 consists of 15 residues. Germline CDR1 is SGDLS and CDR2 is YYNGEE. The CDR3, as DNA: TGTGCCAGCAGCGTAGGAGGTAGCGGGGTTCCCGAGCAGTTCTTC. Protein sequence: CASSVGGSGVPEQFF. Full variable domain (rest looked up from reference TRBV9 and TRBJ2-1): DSGVTQTPKHLITATGQRVTLRCSPRSGDLSVYWYQQSLDQGLQFLIQYYNGEERAKGNILERFSAQQFPDLHSELNLSSLELGDSALYFCASSVGGSGVPEQFFGPGTRLTVL.

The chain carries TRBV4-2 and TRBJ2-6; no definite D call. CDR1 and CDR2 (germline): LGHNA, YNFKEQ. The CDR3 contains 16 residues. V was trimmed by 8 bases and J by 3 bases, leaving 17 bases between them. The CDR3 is CASGPQRILGANVLTF. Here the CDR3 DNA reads TGTGCCAGCGGCCCTCAGAGGATCCTTGGGGCCAACGTCCTGACTTTC.

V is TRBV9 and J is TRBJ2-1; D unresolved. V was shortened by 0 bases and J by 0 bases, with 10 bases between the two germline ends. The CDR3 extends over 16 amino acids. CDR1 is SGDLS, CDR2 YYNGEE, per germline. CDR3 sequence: CASSVGTVSSYNEQFF. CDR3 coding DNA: TGTGCCAGCAGCGTAGGGACGGTGAGCTCCTACAATGAGCAGTTCTTC.

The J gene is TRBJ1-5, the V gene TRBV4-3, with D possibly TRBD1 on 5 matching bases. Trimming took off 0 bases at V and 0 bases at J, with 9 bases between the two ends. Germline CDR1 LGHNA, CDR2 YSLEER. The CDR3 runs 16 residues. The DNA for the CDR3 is TGCGCCAGCAGCCAAGATGGGGGTGTTAGCAATCAGCCCCAGCATTTT. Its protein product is CASSQDGGVSNQPQHF.

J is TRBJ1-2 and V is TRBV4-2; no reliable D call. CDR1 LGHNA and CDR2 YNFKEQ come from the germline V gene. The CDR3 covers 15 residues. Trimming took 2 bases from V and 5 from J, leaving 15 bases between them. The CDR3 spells CASSQLQTTAYGYTF. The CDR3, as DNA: TGTGCCAGCAGCCAACTCCAAACGACGGCTTATGGCTACACCTTC.